Shown below are 22 T cell receptor beta chains from a single sample sequenced in a study of shared clonotypes between healthy human individuals. Libraries were prepared by immunoSEQ multiplex PCR; TCRdb keeps only in-frame clonotypes and omits some of them. The sample lists approximately 320,000 clones, roughly 84% seen once, with 15% to 20% in the top ten. Sequences were obtained from memory CD8+ T cells sorted from blood. Subset meaning: CD45RO+ cells pooled with CCR7-negative TemRA cells. All receptors come from a man aged 18 to 30 in good health.

This sequence joins TRBV19 and TRBJ2-7; 7 bases match TRBD2. The CDR3 totals 16 residues. CDR1 is LNHDA, CDR2 SQIVND, per germline (reference sequence). Losses at the gene ends were 3 bases for V and 9 bases for J; bases not matched to a gene: 17. The CDR3 loop reads CASSMEVAGTTRVQYF. In DNA, the CDR3 is TGTGCCAGTAGTATGGAGGTAGCGGGCACTACGAGGGTGCAGTACTTC.

The chain links TRBV27 to TRBJ2-5, with D tentatively TRBD1 (5 bases). V gave up 6 bases and J gave up 0 bases, with 14 bases separating them. The germline gives CDR1 MNHEY, CDR2 SMNVEV (reference sequence). This CDR3 is 15 amino acids long. This CDR3 is CASRRQWPYQETQYF. The CDR3 DNA follows: TGTGCCAGCAGACGACAGTGGCCGTACCAAGAGACCCAGTACTTC.

This clone is a singleton in its sample. The rearrangement uses TRBV5-1 and TRBJ1-6; D is uncertain. The ends were cut back, 1 base at V and 7 bases at J, with 9 bases in the middle. Per germline, CDR1 SGHRS and CDR2 YFSETQ. This CDR3 is built from 14 residues. The CDR3 sequence: CASSLTRRNSPLHF. The CDR3 DNA is TGCGCCAGCAGCTTGACTCGACGGAATTCACCCCTCCACTTT.

CDR3 residues: CASSDFRAGQVLHF. The CDR3 DNA follows: TGTGCCAGCAGTGACTTCCGGGCCGGACAGGTCCTCCACTTT. This rearrangement joins TRBV6-1 to TRBJ1-6; 7 bases align to TRBD1. V was clipped by 3 bases and J by 15 bases; unmatched bases: 11. Looked up from germline, CDR1 is MNHNS and CDR2 is SASEGT. CDR3 length equals 14 residues.

This clone was seen only once. The genes are TRBV19 and TRBJ2-7; D remains unclear. Germline lookup yields CDR1 LNHDA and CDR2 SQIVND (reference sequence). With 7 bases removed from V and 2 bases from J, the gap between germline ends came to 9 bases. The CDR3 runs to 12 residues. The CDR3 loop is CASTGVTYEQYF. CDR3 DNA sequence: TGTGCCAGTACCGGTGTAACCTACGAGCAGTACTTC.

The V gene is TRBV6-6, the J gene TRBJ2-7; the D gene is possibly TRBD1 (6 bases). The CDR3 is 15 amino acids. Looked up from germline, CDR1 is MNHNY and CDR2 is SVGAGI (reference sequence). Between the trimmed V and J ends, which lost 2 bases and 2 bases, there was a span of 13 bases. The CDR3 coding sequence is TGTGCCAGCAGTTACCAGGGGCCATATACCTACGAGCAGTACTTC. Amino acid sequence: CASSYQGPYTYEQYF.

The chain is built from TRBV7-9 and TRBJ2-5, with D perhaps TRBD1 or TRBD2 (5 bases each). Germline values: CDR1 SEHNR, CDR2 FQNEAQ (reference sequence). Trimming left V 2 bases short and J 5 bases short, with 21 bases between. The CDR3 loop spans 17 amino acids. For the CDR3, the DNA is TGTGCCAGCAGCTTACTGTACGGCAGGGTAGGGGAGGAGACCCAGTACTTC. Protein product: CASSLLYGRVGEETQYF.

Details on this clone: Only one base separates this from a far larger clonotype, so it likely reflects a read error. The chain uses TRBV7-6 and TRBJ2-2; unclear D gene. CDR3 length: 19 residues. Trimming left V 7 bases short and J 4 bases short, with 28 bases between. The germline CDR1 and CDR2 sequences are SGHVS and FNYEAQ. CDR3 amino acids: CASTQTWDSNALGTGELFF. The DNA for the CDR3 is TGTGCCAGCACCCAGACATGGGATTCGAACGCCTTAGGCACCGGGGAGCTGTTTTTT.

This chain links TRBV6-1 with TRBJ2-7, with TRBD2 as a possible D gene (7 bases). CDR1 is MNHNS, CDR2 SASEGT, per germline. The CDR3 totals 15 residues. The V and J ends lost 1 base and 1 base respectively, with 11 bases between them. Written as DNA, the CDR3 is TGTGCCAGCAGTGAAGAGGCGGGGGCATCCTACGAGCAGTACTTC. It translates to CASSEEAGASYEQYF.

This chain uses TRBV28 with TRBJ2-1; D remains ambiguous. Trimming left V 4 bases short and J 6 bases short, with 13 bases between. The CDR3 length is 14 residues. CDR1 and CDR2 (germline): MDHEN, SYDVKM. The CDR3 reads CASSSLGPGNEQFF. CDR3 bases: TGTGCCAGCAGTTCTCTAGGACCCGGCAATGAGCAGTTCTTC. The full variable domain, rest sourced from reference TRBV28 and TRBJ2-1, is DVKVTQSSRYLVKRTGEKVFLECVQDMDHENMFWYRQDPGLGLRLIYFSYDVKMKEKGDIPEGYSVSREKKERFSLILESASTNQTSMYLCASSSLGPGNEQFFGPGTRLTVL.

The chain is built from TRBV7-2 and TRBJ2-5; D is unresolved. V lost 6 bases and J 5 bases, leaving 16 bases between the germline ends. The germline CDR1 and CDR2 sequences are SGHTA and FQGNSA. The CDR3 contains 14 residues. DNA of the CDR3: TGTGCCAGCAGTTTCCCGCCTGGATGGGAGACCCAGTACTTC. Translating gives CASSFPPGWETQYF.

The chain is built from TRBV9 and TRBJ1-1; no clear D. The CDR3 length is 13 residues. The ends were cut back, 4 bases at V and 3 bases at J, with 10 bases in the middle. Germline CDR1 and CDR2: SGDLS and YYNGEE. The CDR3 is CASSPPLDTEAFF. The CDR3 region has the DNA TGTGCCAGCAGCCCCCCCTTGGACACTGAAGCTTTCTTT.

The count of this clone is one. The chain uses TRBV4-3 and TRBJ2-1; D possibly corresponds to TRBD2 (6 bases). The germline V and J ends were trimmed by 0 bases and 2 bases, with 11 bases remaining between them. Germline CDR1 and CDR2: LGHNA and YSLEER. The CDR3 is 16 residues long. The CDR3, as DNA: TGCGCCAGCAGCCAAGATAGGAGGGTTGCCTACAATGAGCAGTTCTTC. As protein: CASSQDRRVAYNEQFF.

The rearrangement joins TRBV12-5 to TRBJ2-7, with 8 bases identical to TRBD2. The CDR3 runs 16 residues. J was trimmed by 2 bases and V by 1 base; bases with no gene match: 7. The V gene's germline CDR1 is LGHNT and CDR2 FRNRAP. The CDR3 sequence is CASGLASGGSAYEQYF. Here the CDR3 DNA reads TGTGCTAGTGGTTTGGCAAGCGGGGGCTCCGCCTACGAGCAGTACTTC.

The chain has TRBV30 and TRBJ1-2; D gene unclear. This CDR3 comprises 12 residues. With 0 bases removed from V and 4 bases from J, the gap between germline ends came to 6 bases. CDR1 GTSNPN and CDR2 SVGIG come from the germline V gene (reference sequence). For the CDR3, the DNA is TGTGCCTGGAGTGTCGGAGGCTATGGCTACACCTTC. This translates into CAWSVGGYGYTF.

This clone was seen only a few times. The rearrangement joins TRBV4-1 to TRBJ2-5; D ambiguous. The V gene lost 1 base and the J gene lost 5 bases, with 11 bases spanning the gap. CDR3 length: 14 amino acids. Germline assignment: CDR1 MGHRA and CDR2 YSYEKL. The CDR3 DNA follows: TGCGCCAGCAGCCAAGTTTATGACGGGGAGACCCAGTACTTC. Its protein is CASSQVYDGETQYF.

This clone was seen repeatedly, ten times or more. The chain has TRBV2 and TRBJ1-6; 9 nucleotides match TRBD1. The germline gives CDR1 SNHLY, CDR2 FYNNEI. The CDR3 has 15 residues. J lost 8 bases, V lost 4 bases, and 6 bases had no gene match. CDR3 nucleotides: TGTGCCAGCAGTGGAGTAACAGGGGGCGATTCACCCCTCCACTTT. Its protein product is CASSGVTGGDSPLHF.

The chain combines TRBV27 with TRBJ1-5, with 8 bases lining up with TRBD1. The ends lost 6 bases at V and 7 bases at J; junction bases unmatched: 8. Germline loops: CDR1 MNHEY, CDR2 SMNVEV (reference sequence). The CDR3 runs 14 residues. The CDR3 sequence: CASREQGVGQPQHF. CDR3 DNA: TGTGCCAGCAGGGAACAGGGGGTCGGGCAGCCCCAGCATTTT.

This clone appeared a few times. The rearrangement joins TRBV10-3 to TRBJ2-7, with a possible D match to TRBD2 (7 bases). Germline CDR1 is ENHRY and CDR2 is SYGVKD. CDR3 length equals 14 residues. Trimming took 3 bases from V and 2 from J, leaving 11 bases between them. CDR3 in DNA: TGTGCCATCAGTGACCGCGGGGGCCCCTACGAGCAGTACTTC. It encodes CAISDRGGPYEQYF.

The genes are TRBV28 and TRBJ2-3, with D possibly being TRBD2 (5 bases). This CDR3 has 14 residues. V was trimmed by 5 bases and J by 0 bases, leaving 9 bases between them. The V gene's germline CDR1 is MDHEN and CDR2 SYDVKM. The CDR3 DNA reads TGTGCCAGCAGTCGCCGGACTAGCACAGATACGCAGTATTTT. Translation: CASSRRTSTDTQYF.

The V and J genes are TRBV7-8 and TRBJ2-2; 8 bases line up with TRBD2. The CDR3 length is 17 residues. The germline gives CDR1 SGHVS, CDR2 FQNEAQ. The V segment lost 6 bases and the J segment 6 bases; nucleotides outside the gene matches: 15. CDR3: CASSSPRGGPAAGELFF. The CDR3 region has the DNA TGTGCCAGCAGTTCCCCCCGCGGGGGGCCAGCCGCCGGGGAGCTGTTTTTT.

A remark on this clone: This same CDR3 is encoded by further DNA sequences in the sample. This sequence joins TRBV27 and TRBJ2-7; 9 bases align to TRBD2. The length of the CDR3 is 14 residues. Germline assignment: CDR1 MNHEY and CDR2 SMNVEV (reference sequence). V gave up 3 bases and J gave up 0 bases; unmatched junction bases: 0. CDR3 sequence: CASSFSGSSYEQYF. The CDR3 coding sequence is TGTGCCAGCAGTTTTAGCGGGAGCTCCTACGAGCAGTACTTC.